What follows are 10 T cell receptor beta chains derived from one specimen sequenced in a study of T cell responses to AZD1222 COVID-19 vaccine. Method: immunoSEQ multiplex PCR; TCRdb's copy keeps in-frame clones and lacks some. The table shows 85,000 to 90,000 clones, with around 90% occurring only once. The specimen was peripheral blood, collected 28 days after the second AZD1222 dose. Source of these receptors: an adult who received the AZD1222 COVID-19 vaccine.

The chain carries TRBV3-1 (or the pseudogene TRBV3-2) and TRBJ1-4; D is uncertain. V dropped 4 bases and J dropped 0 bases, with 15 bases sitting between them. Germline-derived CDR1 and CDR2 are LGHDT and YNNKEL (reference sequence). The CDR3 runs to 17 residues. The CDR3 DNA is TGTGCCAGCAGCCCCCGGACCCTAGTCGCAACTAATGAAAAACTGTTTTTT. It specifies CASSPRTLVATNEKLFF.

The genes are TRBV6-5 and TRBJ1-1, with 8 positions matching TRBD1. With 7 bases clipped from V and 1 base from J, the junction kept 5 bases outside the gene matches. The CDR3 contains 14 residues. Germline CDR1 MNHEY, CDR2 SVGAGI. The CDR3 sequence: CASIQDRGNTEAFF. DNA for the CDR3: TGTGCCAGCATCCAAGACAGGGGGAACACTGAAGCTTTCTTT.

Comments on this clone: One junction end disagrees with the germline gene, perhaps due to a read error. V and J are TRBV12-3 or TRBV12-4 and TRBJ1-2; TRBD1 might be the D (6 bases). There are 13 residues in the CDR3. In DNA form, the CDR3 reads TGTGCCAGCAGTTTAGGGACAGACCCCGAAAGACCTTTC. It yields the protein CASSLGTDPERPF.

This chain links TRBV25-1 with TRBJ1-4; 8 bases fit TRBD1. Unmatched junction bases numbered 4, after V lost 3 bases and J lost 7 bases. This CDR3 spans 14 amino acids. Germline CDR1 MGHDK, CDR2 SYGVNS. CDR3 loop: CASSDGQGREKLFF. The CDR3 DNA is TGTGCCAGCAGTGATGGACAGGGACGTGAAAAACTGTTTTTT.

The rearrangement links TRBV7-9 to TRBJ2-7, with 12 nucleotides matching TRBD2. This CDR3 contains 14 residues. In germline, CDR1 is SEHNR, CDR2 FQNEAQ (reference sequence). Trimming at V came to 4 bases and at J to 7 bases, leaving 5 bases not matched to a gene. CDR3 residues: CASSSSGGAVEQYF. CDR3 DNA: TGTGCCAGCAGCTCTAGCGGGGGGGCAGTGGAGCAGTACTTC.

There are a few counts of this clone. The V gene is TRBV7-2, the J gene TRBJ2-5; 14 bases match TRBD2. Germline values: CDR1 SGHTA, CDR2 FQGNSA. V trimming: 5 bases; J trimming: 3 bases; junction bases outside the gene matches: 2. The CDR3 totals 15 residues. The CDR3 sequence is CASSRTSGGKETQYF. In nucleotides, the CDR3 is TGTGCCAGCAGCCGGACTAGCGGGGGGAAAGAGACCCAGTACTTC.

The J gene is TRBJ1-5, the V gene TRBV20-1, with D possibly being TRBD1 (5 bases). The CDR3 contains 14 residues. Per germline, CDR1 DFQATT and CDR2 SNEGSKA (reference sequence). V was clipped by 3 bases and J by 0 bases, with 9 bases between them. CDR3: CSASRGPSNQPQHF. Written as DNA, the CDR3 is TGCAGTGCTAGTCGGGGCCCTAGCAATCAGCCCCAGCATTTT.

The J gene is TRBJ2-2, the V gene TRBV9; perhaps TRBD1 as D (6 bases). The CDR3 sequence is 15 residues long. Germline assignment: CDR1 SGDLS and CDR2 YYNGEE. Trimming removed 4 bases from V and 7 bases from J, with 17 bases in between. The CDR3 loop is CASSITGKSDGELFF. The CDR3 DNA reads TGTGCCAGCAGCATCACAGGGAAATCGGACGGGGAGCTGTTTTTT.

The J gene is TRBJ2-5, the V gene TRBV5-1; 9 positions agree with TRBD2. The length of the CDR3 is 15 residues. CDR1 SGHRS and CDR2 YFSETQ come from the germline V gene. Losses at the gene ends were 4 bases for V and 5 bases for J; bases not matched to a gene: 9. The CDR3 here is CASSRGSSGVETQYF. The CDR3 DNA reads as TGCGCCAGCAGCCGGGGGTCTAGCGGGGTTGAGACCCAGTACTTC.

The CDR3: CASSLGPLSNQPQHF. DNA for the CDR3: TGTGCCAGCTCTCTGGGACCGCTTAGCAATCAGCCCCAGCATTTT. The chain links TRBV18 to TRBJ1-5; possibly TRBD1 for D (5 bases). Trimming left V 6 bases short and J 0 bases short, with 12 bases between. Germline CDR1 is KGHSH and CDR2 is LQKENI. The CDR3 contains 15 residues.